This record concerns one TCR beta chain sequence. This CDR3 region has 12 residues. CDR1 and CDR2 from the germline V gene are SNHLY and FYNNEI. Trimming shortened V by 7 bases and J by 1 base, and 7 bases separated the two germline ends. The record originates from a study of cytomegalovirus exposure and HLA in healthy donors. Primers for the PCR totalled 60 Vbeta and 13 Jbeta. Method: immunoSEQ multiplex PCR; TCRdb's copy keeps in-frame clones and lacks some. This sample has over 150,000 clones; roughly 75% occur once, and the top ten carry 1%. The chain employs TRBV2 and TRBJ1-1, with a possible D match to TRBD1 (5 bases). Sequencing was done on a sample of PBMCs. The sequence came from a woman aged 45-60 years in good health and CMV-seropositive. CDR3 amino acids: CASTRENTEAFF. Here the CDR3 DNA reads TGTGCCAGCACCAGGGAGAACACTGAAGCTTTCTTT.